The next 8 T cell receptor beta chains were all read from a single sample in a study of regulatory T cells in long-lasting Graves disease. Indicated time point: newly diagnosed GD, antithyroid drugs for less than 3 months. There was RNA extracted from PBMCs, and the TCR library was made from it. In building TCR beta libraries, iRepertoire HTBI primers were used together with Arm-PCR of CDR3 regions. TCRdb ran MiXCR on the multiplex PCR reads and lists one entry per CDR3 protein. The sample lists around 450,000 distinct CDR3 sequences, about a sixth occurring once. The data also belong to a second study, concerning T cells in Graves' hyperthyroidism and ophthalmopathy.

The material was peripheral blood mononuclear cells (PBMCs), obtained at new diagnosis, from a patient treated with antithyroid drugs. The receptors were gathered from a man aged 35 to 55 with Graves disease.

This clonotype was observed many times. V usage is TRBV28 and J usage is TRBJ2-1, with D possibly called TRBD1 or TRBD2 (5 bases each). V gave up 6 bases and J gave up 3 bases, with 12 bases separating them. Germline V CDR1 and CDR2: MDHEN, SYDVKM. The CDR3 has 14 amino acids. The DNA of the CDR3 is TGTGCCAGCAGCTTAGTGGGGGTCTACAATGAGCAGTTCTTC. Encoded protein: CASSLVGVYNEQFF.

This clonotype was seen repeatedly, ten times or more. The gene calls are TRBV28 and TRBJ1-2; maybe TRBD1 (6 bases). Germline V lookup: CDR1 MDHEN, CDR2 SYDVKM. CDR3 size: 13 residues. Trimming took off 6 bases at V and 4 bases at J, with 12 bases between the two ends. The CDR3 DNA is TGTGCCAGCAGCCCCACAGGGATCTATGGCTACACCTTC. It yields the protein CASSPTGIYGYTF.

In its sample, this clonotype was seen many times. A junction end diverges from the germline sequence, so it may reflect a read error. The V gene is TRBV28, the J gene TRBJ2-7; D uncertain. The CDR3 totals 13 residues. CDR1 is MDHEN, CDR2 SYDVKM, per germline. The CDR3 DNA follows: TGTGCCAGTAGTTGGGGTTTTATCTACGAGCAGTACTTC. It specifies CASSWGFIYEQYF.

There are many counts of this clonotype. The rearrangement links TRBV10-1 to TRBJ2-3; tentative D call: TRBD2 (5 bases). The length of the CDR3 is 14 residues. The ends were cut back, 2 bases at V and 8 bases at J, with 14 bases in the middle. Germline V CDR1 and CDR2: WNHNN, SYGVQD (reference sequence). The CDR3 loop reads CASSEAGKGGTQYF. DNA of the CDR3: TGCGCCAGCAGTGAGGCCGGGAAGGGTGGTACGCAGTATTTT.

This clonotype has more than one count but fewer than ten. The chain has TRBV2 and TRBJ2-6, with D perhaps TRBD1 or TRBD2 (5 bases each). This CDR3 has 16 residues. V was trimmed by 5 bases and J by 0 bases, leaving 11 bases between them. The V gene's germline CDR1 is SNHLY and CDR2 FYNNEI. The CDR3 bases are TGTGCCAGCAGTATAGCAGGGAGCTCTGGGGCCAACGTCCTGACTTTC. It translates to CASSIAGSSGANVLTF.

This clonotype was counted ten times or more. The chain has TRBV11-2 and TRBJ2-7; 9 bases match TRBD1. Trimming at V came to 0 bases and at J to 7 bases, leaving 7 bases not matched to a gene. CDR1 and CDR2 (germline): SGHAT, FQNNGV. The CDR3 totals 15 residues. The CDR3 is CASSLDYGTGMEQYF. The CDR3 bases are TGTGCCAGCAGCTTAGATTATGGGACAGGGATGGAGCAGTACTTC.

This clonotype was observed a single time. The rearrangement uses TRBV28 and TRBJ2-2; D remains ambiguous. This CDR3 comprises 12 residues. V lost 2 bases, J lost 9 bases, and 7 bases lay in between. Looked up from germline, CDR1 is MDHEN and CDR2 is SYDVKM. CDR3 nucleotide sequence: TGTGCCAGCAGTTTAACTGCCAGGGAGCTGTTTTTT. Protein: CASSLTARELFF.

This clonotype came up a few times. J is TRBJ2-2 and V is TRBV2, with 12 positions matching TRBD2. This CDR3 contains 15 residues. Looked up from germline, CDR1 is SNHLY and CDR2 is FYNNEI. With V trimmed by 4 bases and J by 5 bases, 2 bases remained unmatched. CDR3 sequence reads: CASSVTSGRTGELFF. CDR3 nucleotide sequence: TGTGCCAGCAGTGTAACTAGCGGGAGGACCGGGGAGCTGTTTTTT.